This TCR beta chain appears in the sequencing data of a study of T cell responses to AZD1222 COVID-19 vaccine. Trimming took off 0 bases at V and 11 bases at J, with 12 bases between the two ends. Germline CDR1 and CDR2: SGHNT and YYREEE (reference sequence). The CDR3 sequence is 14 residues long. Some clones are missing from TCRdb's copy, which holds only in-frame ones; the method was immunoSEQ multiplex PCR. The repertoire holds about 160,000 clones, with approximately 91% as singletons. This clone was detected only a few times. The chain carries TRBV5-4 and TRBJ1-6; D is undetermined. The input for sequencing was peripheral blood, taken on day 0 of AZD1222 vaccination. The clonotype originates from an adult in good health. CDR3 DNA sequence: TGTGCCAGCAGCTTGGTCGGCAGTTTGGCACCCCTCCACTTT. Translation gives CASSLVGSLAPLHF. Supplemented by reference TRBV5-4 and TRBJ1-6, the full variable domain reads ETGVTQSPTHLIKTRGQQVTLRCSSQSGHNTVSWYQQALGQGPQFIFQYYREEENGRGNFPPRFSGLQFPNYSSELNVNALELDDSALYLCASSLVGSLAPLHFGNGTRLTVT.